This T cell receptor beta chain was identified during a study of shared clonotypes between healthy human individuals. Authors' processing steps: Filtering differed, since immunoSEQ gave only junction sequences and no quality scores. TCRdb's copy holds only in-frame clones and misses some; the assay was immunoSEQ multiplex PCR. That table furnishes V, J and clone size, whereas the DNA furnished D and trimming. The table has 650,000 to 700,000 clones, about nine tenths seen once. Germline assignment: CDR1 MNHNS and CDR2 SASEGT. The CDR3 consists of 16 residues. Trimming cost V 4 bases and J 2 bases, with 17 bases left between them. Researchers reported that CD8 memory united CD45RO+ cells with CCR7-negative CD45RA+ TemRA cells.

This sequence originates from a man in his late teens or twenties in good health. Some clones in this sample may be carry-over from other donors' samples. Sequencing was performed on memory CD8+ T cells from PBMCs. The subset is: CD45RO+ cells pooled with CCR7-negative TemRA cells. The chain couples TRBV6-1 to TRBJ1-2, with D unresolved. Here the CDR3 reads CASSGRDPTANYGYTF. CDR3 nucleotides: TGTGCCAGCAGTGGAAGAGACCCGACCGCCAACTATGGCTACACCTTC.